This TCR beta chain was retrieved from a study of blood T cell repertoires in COVID-19. Study context: Researchers got acute and convalescent COVID-19 samples from the United States, Italy and Spain. Sources were T cells, B-cell-depleted T cells, or PBMCs; the material itself was cDNA or gDNA.

The CDR3 runs to 13 residues. The V and J ends lost 0 bases and 9 bases respectively, with 9 bases between them. CDR1 and CDR2 from the germline V gene are MNHEY and SMNVEV (reference sequence). In the original workflow: Counts of nucleated cells, estimated from reference gene primer amplification, were obtained. Using immunoSEQ multiplex PCR, the repertoire was profiled, and TCRdb retains in-frame clones only, with some absent. The V and J calls and clone size come from that table; D and trimming were worked out from the DNA. This table holds over 80,000 clones, approximately 89% found once. The gene calls are TRBV27 and TRBJ2-1; maybe TRBD2 (5 bases). The receptor's source is a man aged 45-60 years with acute or convalescent COVID-19. The sequenced material came from peripheral blood. CDR3 protein: CASSLSRAFEQFF. Here the CDR3 DNA reads TGTGCCAGCAGTTTATCGAGGGCTTTTGAGCAGTTCTTC.